This TCR beta chain comes out of a study of blood T cell repertoires in COVID-19. As for the study in general: Sites in the United States, Italy and Spain provided acute and convalescent COVID-19 samples. The cDNA or gDNA used as material had been derived from T cells, B-cell-depleted T cells, or PBMCs.

Study processing details: How many nucleated cells were present was estimated from reference gene primer amplification. Assay: immunoSEQ multiplex PCR; the TCRdb copy retains only in-frame clones and omits some. The V and J calls and clone size were taken over from that table, and D and trimming were inferred from the DNA. The sample holds about 160,000 clones, roughly 85% seen once. A Seattle source enrolled patients during active infection and followed them longitudinally. The V end was cut by 4 bases, the J end by 8 bases, with 14 bases between. The germline V gene has CDR1 SGHVS and CDR2 FQNEAQ. The CDR3 loop spans 13 amino acids.

This receptor was obtained from an older woman with COVID-19, enrolled during active disease. The chain couples TRBV7-8 to TRBJ1-2; D remains ambiguous. The sequencing sample was made of peripheral blood. The CDR3 bases are TGTGCCAGCAGCTCCAACCCCGGGATAGGCTACACCTTC. Amino acid sequence: CASSSNPGIGYTF. Filled out from reference TRBV7-8 and TRBJ1-2, the complete variable domain reads GAGVSQSPRYKVAKRGQDVALRCDPISGHVSLFWYQQALGQGPEFLTYFQNEAQLDKSGLPSDRFFAERPEGSVSTLKIQRTQQEDSAVYLCASSSNPGIGYTFGSGTRLTVV.